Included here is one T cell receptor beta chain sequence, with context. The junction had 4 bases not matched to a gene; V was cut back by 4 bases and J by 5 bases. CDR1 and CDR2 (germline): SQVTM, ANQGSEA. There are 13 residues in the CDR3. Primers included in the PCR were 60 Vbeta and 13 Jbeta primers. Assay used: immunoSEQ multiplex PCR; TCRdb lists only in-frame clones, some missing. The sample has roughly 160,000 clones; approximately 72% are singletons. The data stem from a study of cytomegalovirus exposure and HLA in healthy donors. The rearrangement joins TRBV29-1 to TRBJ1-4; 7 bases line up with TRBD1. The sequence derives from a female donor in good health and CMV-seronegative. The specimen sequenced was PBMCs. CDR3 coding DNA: TGCAGCGTTGGGGGACAGCTAAATGAAAAACTGTTTTTT. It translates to CSVGGQLNEKLFF.